The next 21 T cell receptor beta chains were all read from a single sample in a study of T cell repertoires in cytomegalovirus infection. No cognate antigen is known for these TCRs. TCRdb reanalysed the reads using MiXCR and keeps one entry per CDR3 protein. The sample records hundreds of thousands of distinct CDR3 sequences, around a third being singletons. The sequences come from cultured PBMCs, collected from culture after CMV antigen stimulation. The receptors shown here come from a human donor in good health (CMV status not recorded). Some clones in this sample may be carry-over from other donors' samples.

The CDR3 spells CASSLERLTQQFF. The DNA of the CDR3 is TGTGCCAGCAGCTTAGAACGCCTGACTCAGCAGTTCTTC. The chain employs TRBV7-7 and TRBJ2-1; D is undetermined. The CDR3 has 13 amino acids. Germline CDR1 SSHAT, CDR2 FNYEAQ (reference sequence). Trimming took 1 base from V and 11 from J, leaving 12 bases between them.

CDR3: CASSYRDQETQYF. Here the CDR3 DNA reads TGTGCCAGCAGCTACAGGGACCAAGAGACCCAGTACTTC. The chain has TRBV12-3 or TRBV12-4 and TRBJ2-5; weak D call: TRBD1 (6 bases). Trimming left V 6 bases short and J 0 bases short, with 8 bases between. This CDR3 contains 13 residues.

This clonotype has a count of ten or more. The chain has TRBV7-6 and TRBJ1-6; D may be TRBD1 (6 bases). Trimming took off 5 bases at V and 0 bases at J, with 11 bases between the two ends. Germline CDR1 is SGHVS and CDR2 is FNYEAQ. The CDR3 contains 16 residues. The CDR3 is CASSPRGRSYNSPLHF. DNA of the CDR3: TGTGCCAGCAGCCCCAGGGGTCGCTCCTATAATTCACCCCTCCACTTT.

V and J are TRBV20-1 and TRBJ2-5; 10 bases are shared with TRBD2. This CDR3 is built from 14 residues. With V trimmed by 6 bases and J by 0 bases, 4 bases remained unmatched. The germline CDR1 and CDR2 sequences are DFQATT and SNEGSKA (reference sequence). CDR3: CSAPSGGNQETQYF. CDR3 DNA: TGCAGTGCCCCTAGCGGGGGTAACCAAGAGACCCAGTACTTC.

The chain carries TRBV20-1 and TRBJ2-1, with 8 bases that match TRBD1. After removal of 7 bases from V and 3 bases from J, the junction contained 5 bases not matched to a gene. The length of the CDR3 is 13 residues. Germline V CDR1 and CDR2: DFQATT, SNEGSKA (reference sequence). In nucleotides, the CDR3 is TGCAGTGTCCGCGGGACAGGCTACAATGAGCAGTTCTTC. It yields the protein CSVRGTGYNEQFF.

The gene calls are TRBV6-6 and TRBJ1-5; the D gene is possibly TRBD1 (5 bases). V gave up 8 bases and J gave up 0 bases, with 17 bases separating them. Germline CDR1 MNHNY, CDR2 SVGAGI (reference sequence). This CDR3 region has 16 residues. CDR3 residues: CASGSTGVNSNQPQHF. The DNA for the CDR3 is TGTGCCAGCGGCTCAACAGGAGTCAATAGCAATCAGCCCCAGCATTTT.

The CDR3 region has the DNA TGTGCCAGCTCGACCGAGATGACTACCGTCGCTAGAAACACCATATATTTT. Translation gives CASSTEMTTVARNTIYF. The V and J genes are TRBV18 and TRBJ1-3; D unclear. Germline V gene data show CDR1 as KGHSH and CDR2 as LQKENI. The V gene lost 6 bases and the J gene lost 5 bases, with 23 bases spanning the gap. The CDR3 extends over 17 amino acids.

This clonotype was seen more than once but under ten times. The rearrangement joins TRBV7-8 to TRBJ1-4, with a weak D call TRBD1 (5 bases). The CDR3 sequence is 16 residues long. Trimming took off 1 base at V and 4 bases at J, with 13 bases between the two ends. CDR1 is SGHVS, CDR2 FQNEAQ, per germline. As DNA, the CDR3 is TGTGCCAGCAGCTTAGAACTGACAGCAATTAATGAAAAACTGTTTTTT. Its translation is CASSLELTAINEKLFF.

This clonotype was recorded at least ten times. The chain is built from TRBV7-2 and TRBJ1-1; D gene uncertain. Trimming removed 4 bases from V and 5 bases from J, with 14 bases in between. Germline V CDR1 and CDR2: SGHTA, FQGNSA. The CDR3 runs to 14 residues. This chain's CDR3 is CASSSQVGWTEAFF. In DNA, the CDR3 is TGTGCCAGCAGCTCACAAGTCGGTTGGACTGAAGCTTTCTTT.

The J gene is TRBJ2-3, the V gene TRBV18, with 11 bases identical to TRBD1. The CDR3 consists of 19 residues. After removal of 3 bases from V and 0 bases from J, the junction contained 11 bases not matched to a gene. Germline assignment: CDR1 KGHSH and CDR2 LQKENI. CDR3 residues: CASSPWTGGAGLSTDTQYF. CDR3 sequence (DNA): TGTGCCAGCTCACCGTGGACAGGGGGCGCAGGACTCAGCACAGATACGCAGTATTTT. Combining the CDR3 with reference TRBV18 and TRBJ2-3 gives the whole variable domain NAGVMQNPRHLVRRRGQEARLRCSPMKGHSHVYWYRQLPEEGLKFMVYLQKENIIDESGMPKERFSAEFPKEGPSILRIQQVVRGDSAAYFCASSPWTGGAGLSTDTQYFGPGTRLTVL.

This clonotype was seen a few times. The chain links TRBV4-1 to TRBJ2-1; D is unclear. This CDR3 contains 13 residues. V dropped 2 bases and J dropped 4 bases, with 6 bases sitting between them. The germline CDR1 and CDR2 sequences are MGHRA and YSYEKL. CDR3 sequence (DNA): TGCGCCAGCAGCCAATTCATATACAATGAGCAGTTCTTC. Amino acids: CASSQFIYNEQFF.

As DNA, the CDR3 is TGTGCCAGCATCGAATACAGGGGAGCGGACTACGAGCAGTACTTC. This sequence encodes CASIEYRGADYEQYF. The chain is built from TRBV28 and TRBJ2-7, with 7 bases identical to TRBD1. This CDR3 contains 15 residues. Germline assignment: CDR1 MDHEN and CDR2 SYDVKM. The V and J ends lost 7 bases and 3 bases, in that order; junction bases with no gene match: 12.

The CDR3 DNA reads as TGTGCCAGCACCCGGGGGGGGCCAGATACGCAGTATTTT. It encodes CASTRGGPDTQYF. The chain links TRBV12-3 or TRBV12-4 to TRBJ2-3, with 8 bases aligning to TRBD2. The CDR3 covers 13 residues. V gave up 7 bases and J gave up 4 bases; unmatched junction bases: 4.

This clonotype was found a few times. Here the CDR3 reads CASSRVYEQYF. CDR3 DNA: TGTGCCAGCAGCCGTGTTTACGAGCAGTACTTC. The rearrangement uses TRBV7-4 and TRBJ2-7, with no clear D. The CDR3 is 11 residues long. Germline-derived CDR1 and CDR2 are SGHVT and SQSDAQ. Between the trimmed V and J ends, which lost 5 bases and 4 bases, there was a span of 6 bases.

This clonotype was counted at least ten times. The chain is built from TRBV7-2 and TRBJ1-6; TRBD1 might be the D (6 bases). The CDR3 extends over 16 amino acids. Germline CDR1 and CDR2: SGHTA and FQGNSA. Trimming shortened V by 3 bases and J by 0 bases, and 9 bases separated the two germline ends. The CDR3 is CASSFPRGSYNSPLHF. In DNA, the CDR3 is TGTGCCAGCAGCTTCCCCAGGGGCTCCTATAATTCACCCCTCCACTTT.

The rearrangement uses TRBV6-2 or TRBV6-3 and TRBJ2-7, with 8 positions matching TRBD2. With 4 bases clipped from V and 3 bases from J, the junction kept 11 bases outside the gene matches. The CDR3 loop spans 16 amino acids. Germline values: CDR1 MNHEY, CDR2 SVGEGT. The CDR3 reads CASSSSLAGWNYEQYF. The CDR3 nucleotides read TGTGCCAGCAGTTCGTCCTTAGCGGGATGGAACTACGAGCAGTACTTC.

This sequence joins TRBV6-1 and TRBJ1-6; D is unclear. V was cut by 0 bases and J by 2 bases, with 2 bases left in between. CDR3 length equals 14 residues. CDR1 is MNHNS, CDR2 SASEGT, per germline. Written as DNA, the CDR3 is TGTGCCAGCAGTGAAGCTCCCTATAATTCACCCCTCCACTTT. Amino acid sequence: CASSEAPYNSPLHF.

This chain uses TRBV23-1 with TRBJ1-6, with D unresolved. TRBV23-1 is classed as an ORF, of uncertain function. Trimming shortened V by 0 bases and J by 5 bases, and 14 bases separated the two germline ends. This CDR3 has 17 residues. The CDR3 is CASSQSTELTNNSPLHF. The DNA of the CDR3 is TGCGCCAGCAGTCAATCGACCGAACTCACCAATAATTCACCCCTCCACTTT.

This clonotype has more than one count but fewer than ten. The chain has TRBV2 and TRBJ2-5; D possibly matches TRBD1 or TRBD2 (6 bases each). CDR3 length equals 13 residues. V was shortened by 5 bases and J by 7 bases, with 14 bases between the two germline ends. Germline loops: CDR1 SNHLY, CDR2 FYNNEI. The CDR3 coding sequence is TGTGCCAGCAGTACGGACTCGGGGGCGACCCAGTACTTC. This translates into CASSTDSGATQYF.

V and J are TRBV11-2 and TRBJ1-1; D gene ambiguous. The CDR3 loop spans 12 amino acids. Germline CDR1 reads SGHAT; CDR2 reads FQNNGV. Deletions cut 4 bases from V and 4 bases from J, with 7 bases between. CDR3 coding DNA: TGTGCCAGCAGCTCGATTACCACTGAAGCTTTCTTT. Its protein is CASSSITTEAFF.

V and J are TRBV6-6 and TRBJ2-7; 11 nucleotides agree with TRBD2. J gave up 6 bases and V 2 bases, and 3 bases lay outside the gene matches. This CDR3 is built from 14 residues. Per germline, CDR1 MNHNY and CDR2 SVGAGI (reference sequence). The CDR3: CASSYTSGRSEQYF. CDR3 sequence (DNA): TGTGCCAGCAGTTACACTAGCGGGAGAAGCGAGCAGTACTTC.